The clone carrying this T cell receptor beta chain was detected a few times. What it binds is not known. After template switching added a universal primer site, the resulting cDNA carried unique molecular identifiers. In TCRdb, the 5' RACE reads were re-called with MiXCR into one record per CDR3 protein. The table records fewer than 650,000 distinct CDR3 sequences, around 7.5% of them present only once. The data stem from a study of identical twins. Study-wide points: Researchers reported weaker excess twin sharing in beta out-of-frame sequences. Among out-of-frame alpha sequences shared by twins, low generation probability occurred in excess.

Among all donors, each was a healthy Caucasian. Trimming removed 5 bases from V and 0 bases from J, with 14 bases in between. CDR3 length equals 16 residues. These same records also appear under a second study, on yellow fever vaccine responses in identical twins.

This chain links TRBV12-3 or TRBV12-4 with TRBJ2-4; D is ambiguous. Sequenced input: PBMCs. This TCR came from a woman under 30 in good health. The CDR3 here is CASSDPGSLAKNIQYF. The CDR3 DNA reads TGTGCCAGCAGTGACCCCGGCAGCCTAGCCAAAAACATTCAGTACTTC.